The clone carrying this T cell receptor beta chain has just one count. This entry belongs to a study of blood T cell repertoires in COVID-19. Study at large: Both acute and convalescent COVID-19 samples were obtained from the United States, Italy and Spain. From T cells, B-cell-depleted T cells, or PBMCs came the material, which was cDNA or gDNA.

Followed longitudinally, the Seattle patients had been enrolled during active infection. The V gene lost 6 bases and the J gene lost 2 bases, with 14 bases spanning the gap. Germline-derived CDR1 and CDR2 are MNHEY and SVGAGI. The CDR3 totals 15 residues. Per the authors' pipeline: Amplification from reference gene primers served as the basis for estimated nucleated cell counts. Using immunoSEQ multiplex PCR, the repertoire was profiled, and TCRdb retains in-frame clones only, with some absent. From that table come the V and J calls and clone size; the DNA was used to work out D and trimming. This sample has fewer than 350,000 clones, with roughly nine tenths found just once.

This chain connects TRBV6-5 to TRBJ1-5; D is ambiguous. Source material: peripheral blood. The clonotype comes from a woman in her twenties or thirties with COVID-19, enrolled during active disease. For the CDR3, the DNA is TGTGCCAGCAGGCCCCGGGAGTCGGGCAATCAGCCCCAGCATTTT. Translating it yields CASRPRESGNQPQHF.